This TCR beta chain came from a study of blood T cell repertoires in COVID-19. Study in general: Acute and convalescent COVID-19 samples came from the United States, Italy and Spain.

Germline V lookup: CDR1 MNHEY, CDR2 SMNVEV (reference sequence). The CDR3 length is 15 residues. The V gene lost 2 bases and the J gene lost 8 bases, with 16 bases spanning the gap. The study recruited people aged about 18 to 95 years across about 25 US areas. Membership in each cohort depended on participant-reported clinical history. Cohort 3 recovery required two negative PCRs, clearance, or symptom resolution. The assay was immunoSEQ multiplex PCR, and TCRdb's table has in-frame clones only and misses some. The top ten hold 0.6% of the sample, which has a few hundred thousand clones, around 90% seen once.

The TCR comes from a man aged 18 to 29 who had recovered from COVID-19. V usage is TRBV27 and J usage is TRBJ2-1; no clear D gene. Source material: PBMCs or T cells enriched from blood (not recorded which). CDR3 region: CASSLLRTRHHEQFF. CDR3 bases: TGTGCCAGCAGTTTACTTCGAACTCGTCATCATGAGCAGTTCTTC.